Listed here are 23 T cell receptor beta chains from one sample, sequenced in a study of T cell repertoires in cytomegalovirus infection. Antigen specificity for these receptors is unknown. TCRdb reanalysed the reads using MiXCR and keeps one entry per CDR3 protein. The data show 90,000 to 110,000 distinct CDR3 sequences, about 28% seen once. This specimen was CD8+ T cells from cultured PBMCs, taken from culture after CMV antigen stimulation. These receptors all stem from a human donor in good health (CMV status not recorded). Some clones in this sample may be carry-over from other donors' samples.

V is TRBV7-8 and J is TRBJ2-7, with D perhaps TRBD1 (5 bases). Germline lookup yields CDR1 SGHVS and CDR2 FQNEAQ. There are 15 residues in the CDR3. Trimming shortened V by 1 base and J by 0 bases, and 10 bases separated the two germline ends. The CDR3 here is CASSLEGASSYEQYF. CDR3 sequence (DNA): TGTGCCAGCAGCTTAGAAGGGGCTAGCTCCTACGAGCAGTACTTC.

This clonotype came up a few times. This chain joins TRBV10-3 and TRBJ2-1; 8 bases map to TRBD2. The CDR3 loop spans 14 amino acids. CDR1 is ENHRY, CDR2 SYGVKD, per germline. V trimming: 7 bases; J trimming: 6 bases; junction bases outside the gene matches: 8. CDR3 loop: CAITRTSLGNEQFF. CDR3 nucleotide sequence: TGTGCCATCACAAGGACTAGCCTAGGCAATGAGCAGTTCTTC.

The sample holds a few counts of this clonotype. The chain joins TRBV7-9 to TRBJ2-3; D perhaps matches TRBD2 (5 bases). Trimming removed 7 bases from V and 3 bases from J, with 14 bases in between. Germline V gives CDR1 SEHNR, CDR2 FQNEAQ (reference sequence). This CDR3 region has 14 residues. CDR3 residues: CASKITGETDTQYF. The CDR3 coding sequence is TGTGCCAGCAAAATAACCGGGGAGACAGATACGCAGTATTTT.

This clonotype was counted a few times. The chain joins TRBV7-9 to TRBJ2-7; weak D call: TRBD2 (6 bases). V shed 5 bases and J shed 6 bases, with 20 bases lying between them. Looked up from germline, CDR1 is SEHNR and CDR2 is FQNEAQ (reference sequence). The CDR3 has 15 residues. CDR3 protein: CASSHTREEGPEQYF. The CDR3 DNA is TGTGCCAGCAGCCATACCAGGGAGGAGGGTCCCGAGCAGTACTTC.

The chain uses TRBV12-3 or TRBV12-4 and TRBJ1-1; no clear D gene. V dropped 2 bases and J dropped 5 bases, with 6 bases sitting between them. The CDR3 runs 12 residues. The DNA of the CDR3 is TGTGCCAGCAGTTTAATAGAAACTGAAGCTTTCTTT. It codes for CASSLIETEAFF.

This clonotype has a handful of counts. The chain combines TRBV11-2 with TRBJ1-3; D is unclear. CDR3 size: 16 residues. Germline assignment: CDR1 SGHAT and CDR2 FQNNGV. Trimming left V 3 bases short and J 0 bases short, with 12 bases between. This chain's CDR3 is CASSLGGAVSGNTIYF. For the CDR3, the DNA is TGTGCCAGCAGCTTGGGTGGCGCTGTCTCTGGAAACACCATATATTTT.

The chain links TRBV24-1 to TRBJ1-5; D call uncertain. V was clipped by 4 bases and J by 4 bases, with 10 bases between them. Germline V lookup: CDR1 KGHDR, CDR2 SFDVKD. The CDR3 totals 14 residues. CDR3 loop: CATSDSGRNQPQHF. The CDR3 nucleotides are TGTGCCACCAGTGACTCAGGACGGAATCAGCCCCAGCATTTT.

This clonotype showed up just a few times. The genes are TRBV20-1 and TRBJ1-6, with TRBD1 matching 11 bases. With V trimmed by 1 base and J by 8 bases, 7 bases remained unmatched. Germline V gene data show CDR1 as DFQATT and CDR2 as SNEGSKA (reference sequence). The CDR3 runs 16 residues. As DNA, the CDR3 is TGCAGTGCTAGAGCAACTGGGACAGGGGGTGATTCACCCCTCCACTTT. Its protein product is CSARATGTGGDSPLHF.

The chain uses TRBV12-3 or TRBV12-4 and TRBJ1-2; unclear D gene. CDR3 length: 15 residues. Trimming took off 6 bases at V and 2 bases at J, with 16 bases between the two ends. The CDR3 sequence: CASSPDPSRNYGYTF. The CDR3 DNA is TGTGCCAGCAGCCCGGACCCATCTAGGAACTATGGCTACACCTTC.

The V gene is TRBV9, the J gene TRBJ1-2; D is possibly TRBD1 (5 bases). V was clipped by 4 bases and J by 8 bases, with 24 bases between them. The length of the CDR3 is 16 residues. Germline V CDR1 and CDR2: SGDLS, YYNGEE. The CDR3 is CASSPTGYGLAGGYTF. CDR3 sequence (DNA): TGTGCCAGCAGCCCTACAGGTTACGGCCTGGCGGGCGGCTACACCTTC.

The chain uses TRBV2 and TRBJ2-1, with D possibly TRBD2 on 5 matching bases. V was cut by 7 bases and J by 1 base, with 5 bases left in between. The CDR3 runs to 12 residues. CDR1 and CDR2 from the germline V gene are SNHLY and FYNNEI. The CDR3 DNA follows: TGTGCCAGCACGGGGTCCTACAATGAGCAGTTCTTC. Amino acid sequence: CASTGSYNEQFF.

The chain is built from TRBV7-6 and TRBJ2-1, with D perhaps matching TRBD2 (7 bases). Germline-derived CDR1 and CDR2 are SGHVS and FNYEAQ. The CDR3 is 15 amino acids. Between the trimmed V and J ends, which lost 5 bases and 7 bases, there was a span of 18 bases. Written as DNA, the CDR3 is TGTGCCAGCAGCCGACTAGGGGGGGCCGATAATGAGCAGTTCTTC. This sequence encodes CASSRLGGADNEQFF.

A few counts support this clonotype. The rearrangement links TRBV7-9 to TRBJ2-1, with D possibly being TRBD1 or TRBD2 (5 bases each). This CDR3 is built from 16 residues. Germline-derived CDR1 and CDR2 are SEHNR and FQNEAQ (reference sequence). The V end was cut by 4 bases, the J end by 0 bases, with 13 bases between. The CDR3: CASSWGIALSYNEQFF. The CDR3 bases are TGTGCCAGCAGCTGGGGGATCGCTCTCTCCTACAATGAGCAGTTCTTC.

In this sample, this clonotype turned up a few times. The chain uses TRBV7-9 and TRBJ2-7; perhaps TRBD1 as D (7 bases). CDR3 length equals 14 residues. Trimming took 6 bases from V and 3 from J, leaving 15 bases between them. CDR1 is SEHNR, CDR2 FQNEAQ, per germline (reference sequence). In DNA, the CDR3 is TGTGCCAGCAGGCCCGGAGGGGGCTTCTACGAGCAGTACTTC. Amino acid sequence: CASRPGGGFYEQYF.

This clonotype showed up just a few times. The chain is built from TRBV12-3 or TRBV12-4 and TRBJ2-4, with D possibly called TRBD1 or TRBD2 (5 bases each). The CDR3 runs to 14 residues. The V and J ends lost 8 bases and 4 bases respectively, with 15 bases between them. In DNA, the CDR3 is TGTGCCAGCCTAAGGGGCAGGGAGAAAAACATTCAGTACTTC. This gives the protein CASLRGREKNIQYF.

V gene TRBV2 combines with J gene TRBJ2-7; D gene ambiguous. Germline CDR1 reads SNHLY; CDR2 reads FYNNEI. Trimming stripped 5 bases from V and 5 bases from J, with 4 bases between. This CDR3 is 10 amino acids long. CDR3 in amino acids: CASSIHEQYF. The CDR3 DNA is TGTGCCAGCAGTATCCACGAGCAGTACTTC.

The chain couples TRBV28 to TRBJ1-2; no clear D. The CDR3 has 13 amino acids. V lost 6 bases, J lost 5 bases, and 13 bases lay in between. The germline V gene has CDR1 MDHEN and CDR2 SYDVKM. The CDR3 is CASSQKGNYGYTF. The DNA for the CDR3 is TGTGCCAGCAGCCAAAAGGGCAATTATGGCTACACCTTC.

This clonotype was detected a few times. This chain joins TRBV7-9 and TRBJ1-2, with TRBD1 identical over 12 bases. Germline trimming cut 5 bases from V and 7 bases from J; bases unmatched to any gene: 8. Germline CDR1 is SEHNR and CDR2 is FQNEAQ (reference sequence). This CDR3 comprises 15 residues. The CDR3: CASSEGTGGVFGYTF. CDR3 nucleotide sequence: TGTGCCAGCAGCGAGGGGACAGGGGGCGTGTTTGGCTACACCTTC.

This clonotype has a handful of counts. The J gene is TRBJ1-2, the V gene TRBV7-2; 11 bases fit TRBD1. This CDR3 comprises 18 residues. J lost 6 bases, V lost 5 bases, and 17 bases had no gene match. From germline, CDR1 is SGHTA and CDR2 FQGNSA. The CDR3, as DNA: TGTGCCAGCAGCCCGACCCTCGGGACAGGGGGACGGGAGGATGGCTACACCTTC. It specifies CASSPTLGTGGREDGYTF.

This clonotype has a handful of counts. The V and J genes are TRBV12-5 and TRBJ2-7; D not certain. The germline V gene encodes CDR1 LGHNT and CDR2 FRNRAP. The CDR3 covers 11 residues. The V end was cut by 6 bases, the J end by 6 bases, with 9 bases between. For the CDR3, the DNA is TGTGCTAGTGGCCAGGCTCGCGAGCAGTACTTC. Translating gives CASGQAREQYF.

The CDR3 region is CASSDAMNTEAFF. The CDR3 DNA reads as TGCGCCAGCAGCGATGCAATGAACACTGAAGCTTTCTTT. V is TRBV5-1 and J is TRBJ1-1; no clear D. Trimming pared 4 bases from V and 0 bases from J, leaving 7 bases between. The germline V gene encodes CDR1 SGHRS and CDR2 YFSETQ. The CDR3 sequence is 13 residues long.

This clonotype has only a few counts. The rearrangement uses TRBV4-2 and TRBJ2-2; the D gene is possibly TRBD1 (5 bases). The CDR3 is made up of 14 amino acids. Looked up from germline, CDR1 is LGHNA and CDR2 is YNFKEQ. V lost 1 base, J lost 10 bases, and 13 bases lay in between. CDR3 residues: CASSQVGQPQELFF. CDR3 bases: TGTGCCAGCAGCCAAGTTGGACAACCTCAGGAGCTGTTTTTT.

The J gene is TRBJ2-5, the V gene TRBV7-9, with 13 bases matching TRBD2. The CDR3 runs 15 residues. The V gene's germline CDR1 is SEHNR and CDR2 FQNEAQ (reference sequence). V lost 6 bases, J lost 5 bases, and 6 bases stayed unmatched. This chain's CDR3 is CASSPGLAGEETQYF. The CDR3 bases are TGTGCCAGCAGTCCAGGACTAGCGGGGGAGGAGACCCAGTACTTC.